This TCR beta chain was observed in a study of human thymus T cells. Looked up from germline, CDR1 is MNHNY and CDR2 is SVGAGI (reference sequence). The CDR3 spans 16 residues. J lost 2 bases, V lost 2 bases, and 5 bases had no gene match. Profiled with immunoSEQ multiplex PCR; TCRdb holds only in-frame clones, not every one. Of tens of thousands of clones in the sample, 94% were seen once. The rearrangement links TRBV6-6 to TRBJ2-7, with 11 bases matching TRBD2. This TCR came from a boy younger than two with a congenital heart defect but otherwise immunologically healthy. The sequenced sample was blood. The CDR3 region is CASSYPGTSGPYEQYF. The CDR3 DNA reads TGTGCCAGCAGTTACCCCGGGACTAGCGGCCCCTACGAGCAGTACTTC.